This T cell receptor beta chain was documented in a study of vaccination effects on CD4 cells after COVID-19. Cells that had been cultured for about 10 days were the source of isolated CD4+ T cells. Remarks on this clone: Its target is not known.

V shed 5 bases and J shed 4 bases, with 15 bases lying between them. Per germline, CDR1 MNHEY and CDR2 SVGAGI. The CDR3 sequence is 15 residues long. The table came from immunoSEQ multiplex PCR; TCRdb's copy has only in-frame clones and leaves some out. The table has around 50,000 clones, 50% to 80% seen once. The TCR comes from a human donor who received a COVID-19 vaccine. Sequences were derived from CD4+ T cells from PBMCs cultured without peptide, sampled before COVID-19 vaccination. The chain couples TRBV6-5 to TRBJ1-3; tentatively, D is TRBD1 (5 bases). CDR3 DNA: TGTGCCAGCAGTCCCGTACAGGTAGCCGGAAACACCATATATTTT. This encodes CASSPVQVAGNTIYF.